The entry below describes one TCR beta chain. Its antigen is currently unknown. This entry comes from a study of cytomegalovirus exposure and HLA in healthy donors. Background on the study: The same platform was used for the 120 validation repertoires and the 650 to 800 first-cohort repertoires, a later analysis reported.

The donors were part of the validation cohort, which consisted of about 120 subjects and was separate from the first cohort of roughly 620 subjects. Study observations and caveats: The classifier reportedly diagnosed cytomegalovirus status with high specificity and sensitivity. The study recorded more than 150 TCR beta chains that were cytomegalovirus-associated.

Only in-frame clones appear in the TCRdb table, and some are missing; sequencing was by immunoSEQ multiplex PCR. In the table there are roughly 220,000 clones, about nine tenths of which are singletons. The V gene's germline CDR1 is SGHVS and CDR2 FNYEAQ. The V and J ends lost 3 bases and 3 bases respectively, with 15 bases between them. The CDR3 totals 16 residues. Sample: PBMCs. The V gene is TRBV7-6, the J gene TRBJ2-1; tentatively, D is TRBD2 (5 bases). This TCR derives from a woman in her late teens or twenties in good health and CMV-seronegative. The CDR3 DNA sequence: TGTGCCAGCAGCTTGGAATCACTAGATCTCTACAATGAGCAGTTCTTC. As protein: CASSLESLDLYNEQFF.